Shown below are 32 T cell receptor beta chains from a single sample sequenced in a study of T cells in Graves' hyperthyroidism and ophthalmopathy. Template material for amplifying TCR beta CDR3 regions consisted of RNA transcripts. An initial round of RT-PCR targeting the TCR CDR3 relied on the HTBI primer set. TCRdb re-derived calls from the multiplex PCR reads in MiXCR, one entry per CDR3 protein. The data show some 650,000 distinct CDR3 sequences, about a sixth seen once. Sequencing was done on a sample of blood. These receptors all stem from a woman aged 40 to 50 with Graves' ophthalmopathy.

Many counts were recorded for this clonotype. The CDR3 here is CSAIIGIGYEQYF. In DNA form, the CDR3 reads TGCAGTGCTATTATAGGGATCGGCTACGAGCAGTACTTC. V gene TRBV20-1 combines with J gene TRBJ2-7, with D uncertain. V gave up 4 bases and J gave up 3 bases, with 13 bases separating them. This CDR3 contains 13 residues. Germline lookup yields CDR1 DFQATT and CDR2 SNEGSKA (reference sequence).

Notes on this clonotype: This may stem from a read error, because a much larger clone lies one nucleotide away. This chain joins TRBV5-4 and TRBJ2-3, with 7 positions matching TRBD2. Per germline, CDR1 SGHNT and CDR2 YYREEE (reference sequence). The CDR3 runs 16 residues. The CDR3 region has the DNA TGTGCCAGCAGCTTAGAAGGGACTATACTTACAGATACGCAGTGTTTT. Its protein is CASSLEGTILTDTQCF.

Ten or more counts support this clonotype. The rearrangement links TRBV12-3 or TRBV12-4 to TRBJ2-5, with TRBD1 matching 7 bases. Trimming at V came to 1 base and at J to 5 bases, leaving 13 bases not matched to a gene. CDR3 length: 17 amino acids. The CDR3 here is CASSLGRTGQRGETQYF. For the CDR3, the DNA is TGTGCCAGCAGTTTAGGGAGGACAGGCCAACGCGGGGAGACCCAGTACTTC.

In its sample, this clonotype was seen a few times. The chain is built from TRBV24-1 and TRBJ2-7, with TRBD1 matching over 9 bases. The ends lost 4 bases at V and 6 bases at J; junction bases unmatched: 12. This CDR3 is 16 amino acids long. The germline V gene encodes CDR1 KGHDR and CDR2 SFDVKD. The CDR3, as DNA: TGTGCCACCAGTGAAAAAGAGGGACAGGGTTTCGTCGAGCAGTACTTC. Protein: CATSEKEGQGFVEQYF.

The chain employs TRBV2 and TRBJ1-5, with D tentatively TRBD1 (5 bases). CDR3 length equals 16 residues. V was pared by 2 bases and J by 4 bases, with 15 bases between. Germline V lookup: CDR1 SNHLY, CDR2 FYNNEI. CDR3: CASSEYGGRINQPQHF. The CDR3 DNA is TGTGCCAGCAGTGAATATGGGGGTAGGATTAATCAGCCCCAGCATTTT.

This clonotype occurred a few times. The rearrangement links TRBV4-1 to TRBJ2-1, with 7 bases aligning to TRBD2. CDR1 MGHRA and CDR2 YSYEKL come from the germline V gene. This CDR3 has 14 residues. V lost 3 bases, J lost 10 bases, and 9 bases stayed unmatched. This CDR3 reads CASSHHSGGREQFF. As DNA, the CDR3 is TGCGCCAGCAGCCACCACTCGGGGGGACGGGAGCAGTTCTTC.

This clonotype was seen at least ten times. The V gene is TRBV20-1, the J gene TRBJ1-5; 8 bases fit TRBD1. Germline lookup yields CDR1 DFQATT and CDR2 SNEGSKA (reference sequence). V shed 3 bases and J 2 bases; nucleotides not matched to a gene: 3. CDR3 length: 14 amino acids. CDR3: CSARDREGNQPQHF. The DNA for the CDR3 is TGCAGTGCTAGGGACAGGGAAGGCAATCAGCCCCAGCATTTT.

This clonotype was detected ten times or more. The DNA is left out, because the CDR3 cannot be placed on it with certainty; the CDR3 is given as TCRdb lists it. The chain recombines TRBV6-2 or TRBV6-3 with TRBJ1-1. With termini counted, the CDR3 has 13 amino acids. CDR1 and CDR2 from the germline V gene are MNHEY and SVGEGT. CDR3 in amino acids: CASSTSGSTEAFF.

In its sample, this clonotype was seen a few times. The V gene is TRBV5-5, the J gene TRBJ1-1; D is uncertain. Germline V CDR1 and CDR2: SGHKS, YYEKEE (reference sequence). There are 14 residues in the CDR3. Trimming pared 7 bases from V and 1 base from J, leaving 14 bases between. CDR3 in amino acids: CASYLLRGNTEAFF. CDR3 nucleotides: TGTGCCAGCTACCTTCTCCGGGGGAACACTGAAGCTTTCTTT. The complete variable domain, with remaining parts taken from reference TRBV5-5 and TRBJ1-1, reads DAGVTQSPTHLIKTRGQQVTLRCSPISGHKSVSWYQQVLGQGPQFIFQYYEKEERGRGNFPDRFSARQFPNYSSELNVNALLLGDSALYLCASYLLRGNTEAFFGQGTRLTVV.

Here the CDR3 DNA reads TGTGCCAGCAGCGTAGCTACGGGTGGGGAGACCCAGTACTTC. This translates into CASSVATGGETQYF. V usage is TRBV9 and J usage is TRBJ2-5; D remains unclear. The CDR3 is made up of 14 amino acids. Trimming left V 0 bases short and J 5 bases short, with 11 bases between. Looked up from germline, CDR1 is SGDLS and CDR2 is YYNGEE.

The table lists this clonotype with many counts. This rearrangement joins TRBV11-2 to TRBJ1-2; no definite D call. The CDR3 loop spans 13 amino acids. CDR1 and CDR2 from the germline V gene are SGHAT and FQNNGV. Deletions cut 5 bases from V and 8 bases from J, with 15 bases between. This CDR3 reads CASSPRPARGYTF. The DNA of the CDR3 is TGTGCCAGCAGCCCGCGGCCGGCGAGAGGCTACACCTTC.

Remarks on this clonotype: This may be a read error, as it is one base from a much larger clone. The chain carries TRBV24-1 and TRBJ2-1; D not certain. Germline assignment: CDR1 KGHDR and CDR2 SFDVKD. The CDR3 sequence is 12 residues long. The V end was cut by 3 bases, the J end by 2 bases, with 1 base between. CDR3 nucleotides: TGTGCCACCAGTGATCCCTACAATGAGCAGTTCTTC. Residues: CATSDPYNEQFF.

J is TRBJ2-7 and V is TRBV9, with D unresolved. The CDR3 length is 11 residues. V lost 4 bases and J lost 7, with 9 bases in between. Germline V gene data show CDR1 as SGDLS and CDR2 as YYNGEE. The CDR3 here is CASSLDNEQYF. The CDR3 coding sequence is TGTGCCAGCAGCCTAGACAATGAGCAGTACTTC.

This clonotype was observed a few times. The chain has TRBV20-1 and TRBJ2-2; 10 bases map to TRBD2. The V segment lost 1 base and the J segment 7 bases; nucleotides outside the gene matches: 15. This CDR3 is built from 18 residues. Germline CDR1 and CDR2: DFQATT and SNEGSKA (reference sequence). The CDR3 DNA reads as TGCAGTGCTAGAGTCGCTAGCGGGAGTAATAAGGTCAACGGGGAGCTGTTTTTT. Protein: CSARVASGSNKVNGELFF.

This clonotype was seen more than once but under ten times. The chain combines TRBV7-9 with TRBJ1-2; D perhaps matches TRBD1 (6 bases). V lost 5 bases and J lost 8, with 12 bases in between. Germline CDR1 is SEHNR and CDR2 is FQNEAQ (reference sequence). There are 12 residues in the CDR3. This chain's CDR3 is CASSRRQVGYTF. CDR3 in DNA: TGTGCCAGCAGCCGCCGACAGGTCGGCTACACCTTC.

This clonotype was counted at least ten times. The chain recombines TRBV28 with TRBJ2-3; 7 bases align to TRBD2. The CDR3 has 17 residues. Germline V gene data show CDR1 as MDHEN and CDR2 as SYDVKM. Trimming cost V 4 bases and J 1 base; bases outside gene matches: 11. In DNA form, the CDR3 reads TGTGCCAGCAGTTCCTATACCGGGAGGCCTCGCACAGATACGCAGTATTTT. Its protein product is CASSSYTGRPRTDTQYF.

V is TRBV3-1 and J is TRBJ2-5; 16 nucleotides agree with TRBD2. The CDR3 contains 21 residues. J lost 4 bases, V lost 0 bases, and 14 bases had no gene match. Germline-derived CDR1 and CDR2 are LGHDT and YNNKEL (reference sequence). Written as DNA, the CDR3 is TGTGCCAGCAGCCAAGACCCCTCCGGGACTAGCGGGGGGGGCCGAAGAGAGACCCAGTACTTC. It is translated as CASSQDPSGTSGGGRRETQYF.

This clonotype was seen repeatedly, ten times or more. The chain carries TRBV28 and TRBJ2-6; tentative D call: TRBD1 (6 bases). The CDR3 is 16 residues long. Germline loops: CDR1 MDHEN, CDR2 SYDVKM. Trimming left V 1 base short and J 1 base short, with 8 bases between. In nucleotides, the CDR3 is TGTGCCAGCAGTTTATCCAGGGGATCTGGGGCCAACGTCCTGACTTTC. Translating gives CASSLSRGSGANVLTF.

V is TRBV4-1 and J is TRBJ1-6, with D hard to call. Germline values: CDR1 MGHRA, CDR2 YSYEKL. V lost 1 base to trimming and J lost 10 bases, with 8 bases between them. There are 13 residues in the CDR3. The CDR3 nucleotides read TGCGCCAGCAGCCAAGGTTTTTCCTCACCCCTCCACTTT. Its protein is CASSQGFSSPLHF.

This chain connects TRBV18 to TRBJ1-1; maybe TRBD1 (5 bases). The germline gives CDR1 KGHSH, CDR2 LQKENI. Trimming left V 5 bases short and J 4 bases short, with 8 bases between. CDR3 length: 12 amino acids. DNA for the CDR3: TGTGCCAGCTCAGCAGGGTTCACTGAAGCTTTCTTT. Its protein is CASSAGFTEAFF.

This clonotype was seen many times. The chain couples TRBV3-1 to TRBJ2-1; maybe TRBD2 (5 bases). V lost 6 bases and J lost 9, with 12 bases in between. The germline V gene has CDR1 LGHDT and CDR2 YNNKEL (reference sequence). This CDR3 region has 12 residues. CDR3 in amino acids: CASSRGYAEQFF. CDR3 sequence (DNA): TGTGCCAGCAGTCGGGGTTACGCTGAGCAGTTCTTC.

This clonotype was recorded at least ten times. The rearrangement joins TRBV28 to TRBJ2-1, with D possibly matching TRBD1 (5 bases). The CDR3 extends over 13 amino acids. V dropped 5 bases and J dropped 6 bases, with 11 bases sitting between them. From germline, CDR1 is MDHEN and CDR2 SYDVKM. CDR3 region: CASSATVVNEQFF. The DNA of the CDR3 is TGTGCCAGCAGTGCGACAGTGGTCAATGAGCAGTTCTTC.

In its sample, this clonotype was seen many times. V is TRBV5-1 and J is TRBJ2-7; 12 bases line up with TRBD1. The germline V gene encodes CDR1 SGHRS and CDR2 YFSETQ. Trimming cost V 4 bases and J 7 bases; bases outside gene matches: 9. The CDR3 runs to 15 residues. This chain's CDR3 is CASSMPGQGAQEQYF. CDR3 in DNA: TGCGCCAGCAGCATGCCGGGACAGGGGGCGCAGGAGCAGTACTTC.

This clonotype came up many times. V is TRBV20-1 and J is TRBJ2-7; 8 nucleotides agree with TRBD2. Trimming removed 4 bases from V and 2 bases from J; junction bases left unmatched: 7. The germline CDR1 and CDR2 sequences are DFQATT and SNEGSKA (reference sequence). This CDR3 contains 14 residues. The CDR3, as DNA: TGCAGTGCTAAGGCGGGAGGAAGGGCCTACGAGCAGTACTTC. As protein: CSAKAGGRAYEQYF.

The chain couples TRBV20-1 to TRBJ2-5, with TRBD2 identical over 13 bases. J gave up 4 bases and V 3 bases, and 8 bases lay outside the gene matches. CDR3 length equals 16 residues. Germline V gene lookup returns CDR1 DFQATT and CDR2 SNEGSKA (reference sequence). The CDR3 bases are TGCAGTGCTAGTTACCGGACTAGCGGGAGTCCAGAGACCCAGTACTTC. It codes for CSASYRTSGSPETQYF.

The chain has TRBV20-1 and TRBJ2-7, with TRBD2 matching 7 bases. Germline V CDR1 and CDR2: DFQATT, SNEGSKA (reference sequence). J lost 3 bases, V lost 6 bases, and 11 bases had no gene match. The CDR3 contains 14 residues. The CDR3 region has the DNA TGCAGTGCCCTAGGCAGCGGGGCGGTCTACGAGCAGTACTTC. It yields the protein CSALGSGAVYEQYF.

This clonotype has a handful of counts. The chain couples TRBV3-1 to TRBJ2-1; TRBD2 matches 9 bases. Germline assignment: CDR1 LGHDT and CDR2 YNNKEL (reference sequence). The CDR3 length is 17 residues. With 3 bases clipped from V and 4 bases from J, the junction kept 10 bases outside the gene matches. CDR3 residues: CASSHHARLAGYNEQFF. CDR3 nucleotide sequence: TGTGCCAGCAGCCATCACGCACGTCTAGCGGGGTACAATGAGCAGTTCTTC.

This clonotype was recorded a few times. The chain joins TRBV6-2 or TRBV6-3 to TRBJ1-6, with 8 positions matching TRBD1. The CDR3 is made up of 15 amino acids. CDR1 and CDR2 from the germline V gene are MNHEY and SVGEGT. Unmatched junction bases numbered 10, after V lost 6 bases and J lost 9 bases. CDR3 loop: CASRRGGTGGSPLHF. The CDR3 coding sequence is TGTGCCAGCAGACGGGGGGGGACAGGCGGTTCACCCCTCCACTTT.

This clonotype was observed many times. The genes are TRBV2 and TRBJ1-1; D is possibly TRBD1 (5 bases). Germline V gene lookup returns CDR1 SNHLY and CDR2 FYNNEI. The CDR3 is 15 amino acids. Deletions cut 3 bases from V and 0 bases from J, with 11 bases between. The CDR3: CASSDSGDLNTEAFF. The CDR3 nucleotides read TGTGCCAGCAGTGATTCTGGGGACTTGAACACTGAAGCTTTCTTT.

This clonotype has only a few counts. A much larger clone lies a single base off, so this may be a read error. The chain carries TRBV28 and TRBJ2-7, with D possibly being TRBD1 (5 bases). The CDR3 runs to 15 residues. Germline CDR1 reads MDHEN; CDR2 reads SYDVKM. The V end lost 6 bases, the J end lost 2 bases, and 17 bases lay between the germline ends. This CDR3 is CASRGSAGQTYEQYF. The CDR3 region has the DNA TGTGCCAGCAGGGGGTCCGCAGGGCAGACCTACGAGCAGTACTTC.

This clonotype was found many times. This chain uses TRBV18 with TRBJ2-7; D is tentatively TRBD1 or TRBD2 (6 bases each). V dropped 3 bases and J dropped 3 bases, with 18 bases sitting between them. Germline CDR1 reads KGHSH; CDR2 reads LQKENI. The CDR3 totals 16 residues. CDR3 nucleotides: TGTGCCAGCTCACCTTACGCAGGGGCGGGAAGCTACGAGCAGTACTTC. The encoded protein is CASSPYAGAGSYEQYF.

This clonotype was observed at least ten times. The chain joins TRBV3-1 to TRBJ2-7; 7 bases are a match to TRBD1. This CDR3 region has 14 residues. Germline V gene lookup returns CDR1 LGHDT and CDR2 YNNKEL (reference sequence). Losses at the gene ends were 1 base for V and 5 bases for J; bases not matched to a gene: 5. CDR3 protein: CASSQGATGHEQYF. The CDR3 DNA is TGTGCCAGCAGCCAAGGGGCGACAGGGCACGAGCAGTACTTC.